The 20 T cell receptor beta chains given below trace back to one sample, sequenced in a study of post-analysis software for immune sequencing data. Study results and limitations: Controls showed lower frequencies than patients for five TRBV segments, and TRBV5-6, TRBV5-1 and TRBV20-1 were among these.

Sequencing libraries made from TCR beta cDNA carried unique molecular identifiers. TCRdb called the PCR reads again in MiXCR, with one record for every CDR3 protein. This sample has roughly 700,000 distinct CDR3 sequences, with less than 35% found just once. The antigens these receptors bind are not known. The sequenced sample consisted of blood. The receptors originated from a girl aged 5-17 years with multiple sclerosis.

In its sample, this clonotype was seen a few times. The chain combines TRBV15 with TRBJ1-5, with D possibly matching TRBD1 (5 bases). Germline-derived CDR1 and CDR2 are LNHNV and YYDKDF (reference sequence). The CDR3 spans 16 residues. V was cut by 5 bases and J by 2 bases, with 16 bases left in between. The DNA of the CDR3 is TGTGCCACCAGCGACCCGGCGGGGGGTGGCAATCAGCCCCAGCATTTT. Translating it yields CATSDPAGGGNQPQHF.

The rearrangement links TRBV5-1 to TRBJ2-5, with a possible D match to TRBD2 (6 bases). Trimming shortened V by 0 bases and J by 0 bases, and 12 bases separated the two germline ends. This CDR3 is built from 16 residues. Per the germline V gene, CDR1 is SGHRS and CDR2 is YFSETQ. CDR3 residues: CASSLVRAGYQETQYF. The CDR3 coding sequence is TGCGCCAGCAGCTTGGTTCGAGCGGGCTACCAAGAGACCCAGTACTTC.

The chain employs TRBV29-1 and TRBJ2-4; D might be TRBD1 or TRBD2, each matching 6 bases. This CDR3 region has 12 residues. V gave up 4 bases and J gave up 9 bases, with 13 bases separating them. Germline V gene sequence: CDR1 SQVTM, CDR2 ANQGSEA. The CDR3 sequence: CSVGGADSIQYF. The DNA of the CDR3 is TGCAGCGTTGGGGGGGCCGATAGCATTCAGTACTTC.

This clonotype was seen a few times. V is TRBV20-1 and J is TRBJ2-1; D is ambiguous. This CDR3 region has 13 residues. CDR1 and CDR2 (germline): DFQATT, SNEGSKA (reference sequence). With 2 bases removed from V and 8 bases from J, the gap between germline ends came to 13 bases. For the CDR3, the DNA is TGCAGTGCTAGACCTGACTCTGTCCATGAGCAGTTCTTC. As protein: CSARPDSVHEQFF.

The CDR3 region is CSVGGAGGSNQPQHF. The CDR3 DNA reads as TGCAGCGTGGGGGGGGCAGGAGGTAGCAATCAGCCCCAGCATTTT. V gene TRBV29-1 combines with J gene TRBJ1-5; possibly TRBD1 for D (6 bases). The CDR3 consists of 15 residues. V was shortened by 6 bases and J by 0 bases, with 15 bases between the two germline ends. Germline V CDR1 and CDR2: SQVTM, ANQGSEA.

This clonotype was seen a few times. The chain recombines TRBV5-1 with TRBJ1-2; D is unclear. The V gene's germline CDR1 is SGHRS and CDR2 YFSETQ. V lost 3 bases, J lost 4 bases, and 22 bases lay in between. This CDR3 region has 17 residues. The chain's CDR3 is CASSSDSVAATSYGYTF. The CDR3 region has the DNA TGCGCCAGCAGCTCCGATTCGGTCGCCGCAACCTCCTATGGCTACACCTTC.

There are a few counts of this clonotype. The rearrangement joins TRBV5-6 to TRBJ2-1; 7 bases match TRBD1. Trimming took 4 bases from V and 0 from J; bases not matched to a gene: 10. The length of the CDR3 is 17 residues. Germline-derived CDR1 and CDR2 are SGHDT and YYEEEE. The CDR3 DNA follows: TGTGCCAGCAGCCCACTTGGACAGGCAATCTCCTACAATGAGCAGTTCTTC. It translates to CASSPLGQAISYNEQFF.

The chain joins TRBV6-4 to TRBJ2-3; perhaps TRBD1 as D (5 bases). V lost 3 bases, J lost 2 bases, and 12 bases lay in between. CDR1 is MRHNA and CDR2 is SNTAGT in the germline V gene. This CDR3 has 15 amino acids. This CDR3 reads CASSETEAHTDTQYF. The CDR3 nucleotides read TGTGCCAGCAGTGAGACAGAAGCTCACACAGATACGCAGTATTTT.

The chain uses TRBV4-3 and TRBJ2-7; tentative D call: TRBD1 (5 bases). The germline gives CDR1 LGHNA, CDR2 YSLEER. CDR3 length: 15 amino acids. V was trimmed by 4 bases and J by 3 bases, leaving 16 bases between them. In DNA form, the CDR3 reads TGCGCCAGCAGCCCTCGCAGGCAGGGCAACTACGAGCAGTACTTC. It specifies CASSPRRQGNYEQYF.

V usage is TRBV9 and J usage is TRBJ1-1, with D maybe TRBD1 (6 bases). CDR1 is SGDLS, CDR2 YYNGEE, per germline. This CDR3 is built from 16 residues. V shed 3 bases and J shed 0 bases, with 15 bases lying between them. The CDR3 reads CASSDGTPALNTEAFF. DNA of the CDR3: TGTGCCAGCAGCGACGGGACACCGGCCTTGAACACTGAAGCTTTCTTT.

A single count supports this clonotype. V is TRBV16 and J is TRBJ2-3; 7 bases are a match to TRBD2. The germline gives CDR1 KGHSY, CDR2 FQNENV. CDR3 length equals 16 residues. With V trimmed by 4 bases and J by 1 base, 8 bases remained unmatched. CDR3 protein: CASSLQRLAGTDTQYF. The CDR3 DNA sequence: TGTGCCAGCAGCCTCCAGCGGCTAGCGGGCACAGATACGCAGTATTTT.

This clonotype was observed a handful of times. The V gene is TRBV24-1, the J gene TRBJ1-2; D may be TRBD1 (5 bases). V was cut by 4 bases and J by 2 bases, with 13 bases left in between. CDR3 length: 15 residues. Germline V gives CDR1 KGHDR, CDR2 SFDVKD. The CDR3 sequence: CATSDRQPQNYGYTF. CDR3 DNA: TGTGCCACCAGTGACAGACAGCCTCAAAACTATGGCTACACCTTC.

The chain combines TRBV27 with TRBJ2-7; 14 positions match TRBD2. Germline V gives CDR1 MNHEY, CDR2 SMNVEV (reference sequence). The CDR3 runs to 18 residues. V lost 6 bases and J lost 5; bases outside the gene matches: 15. CDR3 loop: CASSLLPGTSGSFNEQYF. In nucleotides, the CDR3 is TGTGCCAGCAGCCTCCTCCCCGGGACTAGCGGGAGCTTCAACGAGCAGTACTTC.

This clonotype has just a few counts. The chain has TRBV6-6 and TRBJ1-6; D is unclear. Germline V gene sequence: CDR1 MNHNY, CDR2 SVGAGI (reference sequence). V lost 8 bases and J lost 6, with 11 bases in between. CDR3 size: 13 residues. The CDR3 spells CASEQSLNSPLHF. The CDR3 region has the DNA TGTGCCAGCGAACAGAGCCTTAATTCACCCCTCCACTTT.

This rearrangement joins TRBV20-1 to TRBJ2-1, with TRBD2 identical over 8 bases. Germline-derived CDR1 and CDR2 are DFQATT and SNEGSKA (reference sequence). The J segment lost 3 bases and the V segment lost 5 bases, leaving 15 bases of the junction unmatched. This CDR3 is 17 amino acids long. The CDR3 loop is CSAPGTRITQNYNEQFF. The DNA of the CDR3 is TGCAGTGCTCCCGGGACTAGAATCACCCAGAACTACAATGAGCAGTTCTTC.

The rearrangement links TRBV20-1 to TRBJ1-1; a weak D match, TRBD1 (6 bases). Trimming stripped 1 base from V and 0 bases from J, with 12 bases between. Per the germline V gene, CDR1 is DFQATT and CDR2 is SNEGSKA (reference sequence). CDR3 size: 15 residues. The CDR3 spells CSARALGGMNTEAFF. The CDR3 bases are TGCAGTGCTAGAGCCCTAGGGGGTATGAACACTGAAGCTTTCTTT.

This clonotype was seen a few times. The chain links TRBV11-2 to TRBJ2-7, with D perhaps assigned TRBD1 or TRBD2 (5 bases each). Matching the DNA end better, TRBJ2-5 makes the J call doubtful. In germline, CDR1 is SGHAT, CDR2 FQNNGV. This CDR3 has 15 amino acids. The CDR3 coding sequence is TGTGCCAGCAGCTACGGAGTGTCCCAGAGGGGGACCCAGTACTTC. As protein: CASSYGVSQRGTQYF.

The J gene is TRBJ2-5, the V gene TRBV13; 8 nucleotides line up with TRBD1. Germline CDR1 and CDR2: PRHDT and FYEKMQ (reference sequence). J gave up 5 bases and V 7 bases, and 3 bases lay outside the gene matches. There are 12 residues in the CDR3. The CDR3 DNA reads TGTGCCAGCACCAGGGGGCTCGAGACCCAGTACTTC. Encoded protein: CASTRGLETQYF.

The chain joins TRBV4-1 to TRBJ2-4; D gene ambiguous. The CDR3 extends over 17 amino acids. CDR1 and CDR2 from the germline V gene are MGHRA and YSYEKL. V lost 1 base and J 1 base, leaving 14 bases between the germline ends. CDR3: CASSQADTRLAKNIQYF. CDR3 bases: TGCGCCAGCAGCCAAGCTGATACGCGATTGGCCAAAAACATTCAGTACTTC.

The chain links TRBV28 to TRBJ1-1; weak D call: TRBD1 (5 bases). V was pared by 6 bases and J by 4 bases, with 21 bases between. This CDR3 has 16 amino acids. CDR1 and CDR2 from the germline V gene are MDHEN and SYDVKM. The CDR3 reads CASRTKPFKGLTEAFF. CDR3 in DNA: TGTGCCAGCAGAACCAAACCATTCAAGGGGCTCACTGAAGCTTTCTTT.